Below, 16 T cell receptor beta chains from the same sample are listed, as sequenced in a study of regulatory T cells in long-lasting Graves disease. Investigators prepared the TCR beta libraries by applying iRepertoire HTBI primers and Arm-PCR of CDR3 regions. TCRdb recomputed calls from the multiplex PCR reads with MiXCR, one row per CDR3 protein. The table has 500,000 or so distinct CDR3 sequences, 14% seen once. Time point defined: newly diagnosed GD, antithyroid drugs for less than 3 months. Preparation of the TCR library used RNA extracted from PBMCs. This same sample was also part of a study on T cells in Graves' hyperthyroidism and ophthalmopathy.

Sequences were derived from peripheral blood mononuclear cells (PBMCs), sampled at new diagnosis, from a patient treated with antithyroid drugs. These receptor sequences come from a woman aged 45-65 years with Graves disease.

This clonotype was recorded at least ten times. The chain carries TRBV7-8 and TRBJ2-1; 11 bases fit TRBD2. J gave up 7 bases and V 5 bases, and 4 bases lay outside the gene matches. CDR3 length equals 14 residues. Germline loops: CDR1 SGHVS, CDR2 FQNEAQ. The CDR3 DNA follows: TGTGCCAGCAGCCAACTAGCGGGAGTGAATGAGCAGTTCTTC. It is translated as CASSQLAGVNEQFF.

The sample holds many counts of this clonotype. V and J are TRBV2 and TRBJ2-2, with D perhaps assigned TRBD1 or TRBD2 (5 bases each). The CDR3 is 17 amino acids. Per the germline V gene, CDR1 is SNHLY and CDR2 is FYNNEI. V lost 4 bases to trimming and J lost 1 base, with 16 bases between them. DNA for the CDR3: TGTGCCAGCAGTGCGGGGCTGTTGGTTGGGAACACCGGGGAGCTGTTTTTT. It specifies CASSAGLLVGNTGELFF. Together with reference TRBV2 and TRBJ2-2, the CDR3 gives the full variable domain: EPEVTQTPSHQVTQMGQEVILRCVPISNHLYFYWYRQILGQKVEFLVSFYNNEISEKSEIFDDQFSVERPDGSNFTLKIRSTKLEDSAMYFCASSAGLLVGNTGELFFGEGSRLTVL.

This clonotype was detected ten times or more. The genes are TRBV5-1 and TRBJ2-7; 10 bases align to TRBD2. V shed 4 bases and J 5 bases; nucleotides not matched to a gene: 12. The germline CDR1 and CDR2 sequences are SGHRS and YFSETQ. The CDR3 extends over 16 amino acids. Here the CDR3 DNA reads TGCGCCAGCAGCACGCAGAGCGGGAGGGCCGTCGACGAGCAGTACTTC. Amino acids: CASSTQSGRAVDEQYF.

This clonotype occurred once. The rearrangement links TRBV28 to TRBJ2-7; TRBD1 aligns across 8 bases. Germline V gives CDR1 MDHEN, CDR2 SYDVKM. Trimming at V came to 5 bases and at J to 9 bases, leaving 6 bases not matched to a gene. The CDR3 sequence is 12 residues long. CDR3 DNA: TGTGCCAGCAGTCCGCAGGGGGCTGGGCAGTACTTC. Translating gives CASSPQGAGQYF.

In the case of this clonotype: This likely stems from a read error, as it lies one base from a far larger clone. CDR3 bases: TGTGCCAGCGCAGCGGCCAATGAGCAGTTCTTC. Translated, it gives CASAAANEQFF. The chain links TRBV7-2 to TRBJ2-1; D might be TRBD2 (5 bases). This CDR3 is 11 amino acids long. CDR1 and CDR2 from the germline V gene are SGHTA and FQGNSA. The ends were cut back, 8 bases at V and 6 bases at J, with 8 bases in the middle. Drawing the rest from reference TRBV7-2 and TRBJ2-1, the complete variable domain is GAGVSQSPSNKVTEKGKDVELRCDPISGHTALYWYRQSLGQGLEFLIYFQGNSAPDKSGLPSDRFSAERTGGSVSTLTIQRTQQEDSAVYLCASAAANEQFFGPGTRLTVL.

The chain couples TRBV28 to TRBJ2-3, with TRBD2 matching 7 bases. This CDR3 has 15 residues. With 3 bases clipped from V and 2 bases from J, the junction kept 5 bases outside the gene matches. Germline V gene sequence: CDR1 MDHEN, CDR2 SYDVKM. This chain's CDR3 is CASSLREGPTDTQYF. CDR3 DNA sequence: TGTGCCAGCAGTTTGAGGGAGGGTCCCACAGATACGCAGTATTTT.

This clonotype was recorded a few times. The chain uses TRBV3-1 and TRBJ2-7; 8 bases fit TRBD1. V dropped 2 bases and J dropped 2; count of bases not matched to a gene: 5. Germline assignment: CDR1 LGHDT and CDR2 YNNKEL (reference sequence). The CDR3 length is 15 residues. CDR3 amino acids: CASSQYDRGPYEQYF. The CDR3, as DNA: TGTGCCAGCAGCCAATACGACAGGGGACCCTACGAGCAGTACTTC.

This clonotype was counted many times. CDR3 nucleotide sequence: TGTGCCAGCAGTACAGGGGTGGGCAATCAGCCCCAGCATTTT. Translated, it gives CASSTGVGNQPQHF. V usage is TRBV2 and J usage is TRBJ1-5; 7 bases are shared with TRBD1. CDR1 is SNHLY and CDR2 is FYNNEI in the germline V gene. Trimming cost V 5 bases and J 2 bases; bases outside gene matches: 3. The CDR3 totals 14 residues.

Many counts were recorded for this clonotype. The rearrangement links TRBV6-2 or TRBV6-3 to TRBJ2-7, with 9 bases lining up with TRBD2. J was trimmed by 5 bases and V by 6 bases; bases with no gene match: 14. CDR3 length equals 16 residues. Germline V gives CDR1 MNHEY, CDR2 SVGEGT. This CDR3 is CASRAAGGVLTDEQYF. The CDR3 DNA follows: TGTGCCAGCAGGGCGGCGGGGGGGGTATTAACCGACGAGCAGTACTTC.

This clonotype was seen at least ten times. The chain recombines TRBV12-3 or TRBV12-4 with TRBJ2-2, with D possibly being TRBD2 (5 bases). Trimming removed 2 bases from V and 1 base from J, with 11 bases in between. This CDR3 spans 16 amino acids. CDR3 region: CASSLRASRNTGELFF. The CDR3, as DNA: TGTGCCAGCAGTTTAAGGGCTAGCAGGAACACCGGGGAGCTGTTTTTT.

The chain has TRBV29-1 and TRBJ2-1; the D gene is possibly TRBD2 (7 bases). CDR3 length: 14 amino acids. V was pared by 6 bases and J by 5 bases, with 17 bases between. The germline V gene encodes CDR1 SQVTM and CDR2 ANQGSEA. The CDR3 region has the DNA TGCAGCGTACGGGGAGGGGGACGAGACAATGAGCAGTTCTTC. Translating it yields CSVRGGGRDNEQFF.

This clonotype was detected ten times or more. The rearrangement joins TRBV5-5 to TRBJ2-7; D is uncertain. V was shortened by 0 bases and J by 4 bases, with 14 bases between the two germline ends. CDR1 is SGHKS and CDR2 is YYEKEE in the germline V gene (reference sequence). This CDR3 spans 15 amino acids. CDR3 coding DNA: TGTGCCAGCAGCTTGGAAAACCGGGTCCTTTACGAGCAGTACTTC. Translation: CASSLENRVLYEQYF. Full variable domain (missing parts from reference TRBV5-5 and TRBJ2-7): DAGVTQSPTHLIKTRGQQVTLRCSPISGHKSVSWYQQVLGQGPQFIFQYYEKEERGRGNFPDRFSARQFPNYSSELNVNALLLGDSALYLCASSLENRVLYEQYFGPGTRLTVT.

This clonotype was recorded at least ten times. V is TRBV28 and J is TRBJ2-3; 10 bases are shared with TRBD2. Germline CDR1 is MDHEN and CDR2 is SYDVKM. The CDR3 is made up of 16 amino acids. The V segment lost 7 bases and the J segment 0 bases; nucleotides outside the gene matches: 7. CDR3 amino acids: CASIPTSGESTDTQYF. The CDR3 region has the DNA TGTGCCAGCATTCCAACTAGCGGGGAGAGCACAGATACGCAGTATTTT.

This clonotype was seen repeatedly, ten times or more. The rearrangement joins TRBV6-2 or TRBV6-3 to TRBJ1-6; the D gene is possibly TRBD1 (6 bases). Germline loops: CDR1 MNHEY, CDR2 SVGEGT. The ends were cut back, 5 bases at V and 6 bases at J, with 14 bases in the middle. This CDR3 has 15 residues. CDR3: CASSVQGRSNSPLHF. CDR3 nucleotides: TGTGCCAGCAGTGTTCAGGGGCGATCTAATTCACCCCTCCACTTT.

This clonotype was seen only once. The chain employs TRBV3-1 and TRBJ1-5; 12 nucleotides agree with TRBD1. V was pared by 2 bases and J by 5 bases, with 4 bases of the junction left unmatched. CDR1 and CDR2 (germline): LGHDT, YNNKEL (reference sequence). CDR3 length equals 16 residues. CDR3 nucleotide sequence: TGTGCCAGCAGCCAATCCGGGACAGGGGGCCATCAGCCCCAGCATTTT. Protein: CASSQSGTGGHQPQHF.

As concerns this clonotype: A read error may explain this, as a much larger clone is one base away. The chain recombines TRBV6-5 with TRBJ2-3; D gene ambiguous. Germline-derived CDR1 and CDR2 are MNHEY and SVGAGI. There are 14 residues in the CDR3. The CDR3 loop is CARSYSSTPDTQYF. The CDR3 DNA sequence: TGTGCCCGCAGTTACTCGAGCACCCCAGATACGCAGTATTTT.